The source of this TCR beta chain is a study of cytomegalovirus exposure and HLA in healthy donors. Study observations and caveats: HLA alleles were associated with 16,951 TCR beta sequences in a later analysis at 0.05 false discovery rate.

Both 60 Vbeta primers and 13 Jbeta primers went into the PCR. This table comes from immunoSEQ multiplex PCR, and its TCRdb copy is limited to in-frame clones, with some not included. The table shows 100,000 or so clones, with around 77% occurring only once. In its sample, this clone was seen a few times. The antigen is not known. The junction differs from germline at one of its ends, possibly a read error. This CDR3 comprises 14 residues. In germline, CDR1 is SEHNR, CDR2 FQNEAQ (reference sequence). The source is a middle-aged man in good health and CMV-seropositive. Sequencing input: PBMCs. This chain uses TRBV7-9 with TRBJ2-1; 10 positions match TRBD2. Here the CDR3 reads CASSPSGGYNEQFF. For the CDR3, the DNA is TGCGCCAGCAGCCCTAGCGGGGGTTACAATGAGCAGTTCTTC.